This T cell receptor (beta chain) was captured by sequencing in a study of Graves' ophthalmopathy and Graves' hyperthyroidism. This clonotype was counted ten times or more. Germline V CDR1 and CDR2: MGHRA, YSYEKL. Between the trimmed V and J ends, which lost 0 bases and 5 bases, there was a span of 13 bases. The CDR3 spans 15 residues. As the template, RNA transcripts were used to amplify TCR beta CDR3 regions. First-round RT-PCR relied on HTBI primers, and a second-round multiplex PCR came next. MiXCR, applied by TCRdb to the multiplex PCR reads, yields one record per CDR3 protein. The sample lists 40,000 to 45,000 distinct CDR3 sequences, over 40% seen once, with 15% to 20% in the top ten.

This TCR was sampled from an adult man with Graves' ophthalmopathy. Input material: peripheral blood. The V and J genes are TRBV4-1 and TRBJ1-1; D remains unclear. CDR3 in DNA: TGCGCCAGCAGCCAAGATACGGATAAGGTTACTGAAGCTTTCTTT. As protein: CASSQDTDKVTEAFF.